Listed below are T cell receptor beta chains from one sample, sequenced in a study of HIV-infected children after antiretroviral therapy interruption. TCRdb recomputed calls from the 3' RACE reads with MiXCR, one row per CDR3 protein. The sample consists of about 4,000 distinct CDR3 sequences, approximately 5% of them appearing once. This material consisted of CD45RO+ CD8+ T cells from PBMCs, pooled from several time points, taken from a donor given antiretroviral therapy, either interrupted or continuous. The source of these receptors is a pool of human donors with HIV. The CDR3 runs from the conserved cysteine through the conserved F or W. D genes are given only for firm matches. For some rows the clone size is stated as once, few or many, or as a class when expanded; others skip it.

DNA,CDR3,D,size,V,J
TGTGCCATCAGTGATTTGGGGGAGAACACTGAAGCTTTCTTT,CAISDLGENTEAFF,-,-,TRBV10-3,TRBJ1-1
TGCAGCGTTGAAGGGGATCTTGGTGCTTTCTTT,CSVEGDLGAFF,-,few,TRBV29-1,TRBJ1-1
TGTGCCAGCTCTGCCTCGATCCCAGGACAGGCGAGCTCTGGAAACACCATATATTTT,CASSASIPGQASSGNTIYF,TRBD1,many,TRBV18,TRBJ1-3
TGTGCCAGCAGCCCGCTTAGCGGGGGGGACATCTACGAGCAGTACTTC,CASSPLSGGDIYEQYF,TRBD2,medium-sized,TRBV7-2,TRBJ2-7
TGTGCCAGCAGCCCGGACCACTACAGGGCGATTGACTACAATGAGCAGTTCTTC,CASSPDHYRAIDYNEQFF,-,medium-sized,TRBV3-1,TRBJ2-1
TGTGCCAGCAGCCGGTCGGGGTGGGACAGGGGGAACGAGCAGTACTTC,CASSRSGWDRGNEQYF,TRBD1,-,TRBV4-2,TRBJ2-7
TGTGCCAGTAGTCACTCGGGAGTTTTGGACGAGCAGTACTTC,CASSHSGVLDEQYF,-,-,TRBV19,TRBJ2-7
TGCAGTGCTTTTAGCGGGGGGGGCAATGAGCAGTTCTTC,CSAFSGGGNEQFF,TRBD2,many,TRBV20-1,TRBJ2-1
TGTGCCAGCTCACCCCTTAAGACAGAGCAGTACTTC,CASSPLKTEQYF,-,few,TRBV18,TRBJ2-7
TGTGCCAGCAGTTTGCAGACAGGATCTAACTATGGCTACACCTTC,CASSLQTGSNYGYTF,-,many,TRBV27,TRBJ1-2
TGTGCCAGCAGTGAAGGCAGCGGGAACACTGAAGCTTTCTTT,CASSEGSGNTEAFF,-,large,TRBV6-1,TRBJ1-1
TGTGCCAGTAGTATGAGCGGAATGGGCCTCAATCAGCCCCAGCATTTT,CASSMSGMGLNQPQHF,-,many,TRBV19,TRBJ1-5